This T cell receptor (beta chain) was sequenced for a study of T cell changes during pregnancy in multiple sclerosis. TCRdb's table, derived via immunoSEQ multiplex PCR, lists solely in-frame clones and lacks some. Of 55,000 to 70,000 clones in the sample, about 90% were seen once. The CDR3 is 14 amino acids. Between the trimmed V and J ends, which lost 6 bases and 1 base, there was a span of 12 bases. Germline V gives CDR1 MNHNS, CDR2 SASEGT. Material: peripheral blood, obtained in the second trimester of pregnancy. The sequence was collected from a female donor in good health, enrolled as a control in a pregnancy study. The genes are TRBV6-1 and TRBJ1-1; the D gene is possibly TRBD1 (6 bases). CDR3 nucleotides: TGTGCCAGCAGGTCGGACAGTGGGAACACTGAAGCTTTCTTT. This encodes CASRSDSGNTEAFF.